These 22 T cell receptor beta chains were all obtained from the same sample, sequenced in a study of identical twins. TCRdb analysed the 5' RACE reads with MiXCR anew, one entry per CDR3 protein. The repertoire has about 340,000 distinct CDR3 sequences, 9% of them found once; the top ten carry under 9.5%. The sequenced sample was naive T cells sorted from blood. The source is a woman aged 45-60 years in good health.

This clonotype has at least ten counts. The gene calls are TRBV20-1 and TRBJ2-1; 12 bases match TRBD2. Germline V lookup: CDR1 DFQATT, CDR2 SNEGSKA (reference sequence). The length of the CDR3 is 15 residues. The V and J ends lost 0 bases and 6 bases, in that order; junction bases with no gene match: 3. CDR3 DNA sequence: TGCAGTGCTAGAGACTCTAGCGGGGGGGGCAATGAGCAGTTCTTC. Its translation is CSARDSSGGGNEQFF.

This clonotype was detected only a few times. V gene TRBV3-1 combines with J gene TRBJ1-3; the D is unclear. The CDR3 covers 15 residues. From germline, CDR1 is LGHDT and CDR2 YNNKEL (reference sequence). Trimming cost V 1 base and J 2 bases, with 9 bases left between them. The CDR3 coding sequence is TGTGCCAGCAGCCAAGCTGGGAGGGCTGGAAACACCATATATTTT. Amino acids: CASSQAGRAGNTIYF.

Ten or more counts support this clonotype. The V and J genes are TRBV5-1 and TRBJ2-2; 12 bases match TRBD2. Germline-derived CDR1 and CDR2 are SGHRS and YFSETQ. J was trimmed by 5 bases and V by 2 bases; bases with no gene match: 7. There are 17 residues in the CDR3. In DNA, the CDR3 is TGCGCCAGCAGCTTTCTGACTAGCGGGAGTTCAACCGGGGAGCTGTTTTTT. Encoded protein: CASSFLTSGSSTGELFF.

This clonotype was observed a handful of times. The chain is built from TRBV6-2 or TRBV6-3 and TRBJ2-7; 7 nucleotides match TRBD2. The CDR3 length is 14 residues. The trim removed 2 bases at V and 5 bases at J, leaving 6 bases unmatched. CDR1 MNHEY and CDR2 SVGEGT come from the germline V gene. The CDR3 is CASSYGRAVDEQYV. CDR3 DNA sequence: TGTGCCAGCAGTTACGGGAGGGCGGTGGACGAGCAGTACGTC.

The rearrangement links TRBV13 to TRBJ1-2; D is unresolved. The V gene's germline CDR1 is PRHDT and CDR2 FYEKMQ (reference sequence). This CDR3 is built from 13 residues. Trimming removed 4 bases from V and 4 bases from J, with 10 bases in between. CDR3: CASSYFGSYGYTF. The CDR3 coding sequence is TGTGCCAGCAGCTACTTTGGCTCCTATGGCTACACCTTC.

The rearrangement joins TRBV15 to TRBJ2-2; 10 bases agree with TRBD1. The germline gives CDR1 LNHNV, CDR2 YYDKDF (reference sequence). The CDR3 length is 14 residues. With 4 bases clipped from V and 6 bases from J, the junction kept 2 bases outside the gene matches. CDR3 sequence reads: CATSNDRGPGELFF. The CDR3 DNA is TGTGCCACCAGCAACGACAGGGGGCCCGGGGAGCTGTTTTTT.

There are many counts of this clonotype. In DNA form, the CDR3 reads TGCGCCAGCAGCCAAGTGGCAGAAAGAGGCTACACCTTC. This encodes CASSQVAERGYTF. This chain links TRBV4-1 with TRBJ1-2; D remains unclear. The CDR3 has 13 amino acids. Trimming stripped 1 base from V and 8 bases from J, with 11 bases between. Germline V CDR1 and CDR2: MGHRA, YSYEKL.

This clonotype was recorded at least ten times. V usage is TRBV20-1 and J usage is TRBJ1-2, with TRBD1 as a possible D gene (6 bases). The V end lost 3 bases, the J end lost 6 bases, and 20 bases lay between the germline ends. This CDR3 is built from 15 residues. Germline loops: CDR1 DFQATT, CDR2 SNEGSKA (reference sequence). The CDR3 sequence: CSARVTGSGLNGYTF. The CDR3 DNA follows: TGCAGTGCTAGGGTGACAGGTAGCGGCCTCAATGGCTACACCTTC.

This clonotype was counted a few times. The chain is built from TRBV7-3 and TRBJ2-3; D not certain. This CDR3 contains 12 residues. In germline, CDR1 is SGHTA, CDR2 FQGTGA. V shed 5 bases and J shed 6 bases, with 9 bases lying between them. This CDR3 is CASSPDADTQYF. The CDR3 DNA sequence: TGTGCCAGCAGCCCCGATGCGGATACGCAGTATTTT.

This clonotype was observed a handful of times. This rearrangement joins TRBV4-1 to TRBJ1-1; no definite D call. Between the trimmed V and J ends, which lost 0 bases and 0 bases, there was a span of 5 bases. From germline, CDR1 is MGHRA and CDR2 YSYEKL. CDR3 size: 14 residues. This CDR3 is CASSQDWVNTEAFF. In DNA form, the CDR3 reads TGCGCCAGCAGCCAAGATTGGGTGAACACTGAAGCTTTCTTT.

This clonotype showed up many times. The rearrangement joins TRBV20-1 to TRBJ2-4; D is unclear. The CDR3 loop spans 13 amino acids. The V and J ends lost 6 bases and 0 bases respectively, with 9 bases between them. Germline assignment: CDR1 DFQATT and CDR2 SNEGSKA (reference sequence). CDR3 sequence reads: CSAMGGAKNIQYF. For the CDR3, the DNA is TGCAGTGCCATGGGCGGAGCCAAAAACATTCAGTACTTC.

This clonotype came up a few times. The V call is TRBV12-3 or TRBV12-4, the J call TRBJ2-1; a weak D match, TRBD1 (5 bases). The CDR3 extends over 14 amino acids. The germline V and J ends were trimmed by 4 bases and 12 bases, with 19 bases remaining between them. CDR3 in amino acids: CASSSMDNRIRQFF. The CDR3 DNA follows: TGTGCCAGCAGTTCGATGGACAACCGGATACGGCAGTTCTTC.

This clonotype appeared many times. V is TRBV7-2 and J is TRBJ2-1; 7 bases match TRBD2. Germline V gene sequence: CDR1 SGHTA, CDR2 FQGNSA. Trimming cost V 3 bases and J 5 bases; bases outside gene matches: 7. The CDR3 is made up of 15 amino acids. CDR3 DNA sequence: TGTGCCAGCAGCTTCAGCGGGAATTATAACAATGAGCAGTTCTTC. The encoded protein is CASSFSGNYNNEQFF.

As concerns this clonotype: The DNA is omitted, as the CDR3 cannot be located on it reliably, and the CDR3 follows TCRdb's listing. The chain carries TRBV29-1 and TRBJ2-1; the table's D call of TRBD1 was not tested on the DNA. Germline CDR1 is SQVTM and CDR2 is ANQGSEA. With termini counted, the CDR3 has 14 amino acids. The CDR3: CSVGTGALVDEQLF.

This chain links TRBV2 with TRBJ2-1, with D tentatively TRBD1 (7 bases). This CDR3 has 15 amino acids. In germline, CDR1 is SNHLY, CDR2 FYNNEI. V lost 2 bases, J lost 8 bases, and 16 bases lay in between. CDR3 sequence reads: CASSEYRGGGDEQFF. The CDR3 bases are TGTGCCAGCAGTGAATACAGGGGAGGAGGCGATGAGCAGTTCTTC.

This chain links TRBV12-3 or TRBV12-4 with TRBJ2-2; D is undetermined. The CDR3 runs 13 residues. V dropped 8 bases and J dropped 5 bases, with 12 bases sitting between them. The CDR3 DNA is TGTGCCAGCGAATCGGGTGGTACCGGGGAGCTGTTTTTT. It yields the protein CASESGGTGELFF.

This clonotype was counted a few times. The rearrangement joins TRBV10-3 to TRBJ2-3, with D perhaps matching TRBD2 (6 bases). Trimming shortened V by 2 bases and J by 4 bases, and 13 bases separated the two germline ends. The CDR3 spans 15 residues. Germline V gives CDR1 ENHRY, CDR2 SYGVKD. Written as DNA, the CDR3 is TGTGCCATCAGTGAGGCGGCGGGGACCCCAGATACGCAGTATTTT. It is translated as CAISEAAGTPDTQYF.

The gene calls are TRBV29-1 and TRBJ2-1; 9 nucleotides align to TRBD2. Trimming at V came to 1 base and at J to 3 bases, leaving 10 bases not matched to a gene. This CDR3 spans 17 amino acids. Germline V gene data show CDR1 as SQVTM and CDR2 as ANQGSEA. The CDR3 sequence is CSVEGTSGWEGYNEQFF. As DNA, the CDR3 is TGCAGCGTTGAAGGAACTAGCGGGTGGGAAGGCTACAATGAGCAGTTCTTC.

The table lists this clonotype with many counts. V is TRBV18 and J is TRBJ1-1; 9 bases are a match to TRBD1. The CDR3 contains 14 residues. Per germline, CDR1 KGHSH and CDR2 LQKENI. After removal of 6 bases from V and 8 bases from J, the junction contained 10 bases not matched to a gene. In nucleotides, the CDR3 is TGTGCCAGCTCCCAGGAACAGGGGGCGACGGAAGCTTTCTTT. Translating gives CASSQEQGATEAFF.

The chain recombines TRBV5-1 with TRBJ2-3; D not resolved. This CDR3 region has 14 residues. Germline lookup yields CDR1 SGHRS and CDR2 YFSETQ. The V end was cut by 4 bases, the J end by 4 bases, with 13 bases between. The CDR3 spells CASSTRTPPDTQYF. CDR3 nucleotide sequence: TGCGCCAGCAGCACCCGGACCCCCCCAGATACGCAGTATTTT. Drawing the rest from reference TRBV5-1 and TRBJ2-3, the complete variable domain is KAGVTQTPRYLIKTRGQQVTLSCSPISGHRSVSWYQQTPGQGLQFLFEYFSETQRNKGNFPGRFSGRQFSNSRSEMNVSTLELGDSALYLCASSTRTPPDTQYFGPGTRLTVL.

V usage is TRBV7-6 and J usage is TRBJ2-5; D not resolved. The germline V gene has CDR1 SGHVS and CDR2 FNYEAQ. Deletions cut 7 bases from V and 1 base from J, with 7 bases between. The CDR3 totals 12 residues. The chain's CDR3 is CASTAFQETQYF. The CDR3 region has the DNA TGTGCCAGCACCGCGTTCCAAGAGACCCAGTACTTC.

This clonotype has at least ten counts. This chain links TRBV3-1 with TRBJ1-6; D is undetermined. Germline V gene sequence: CDR1 LGHDT, CDR2 YNNKEL (reference sequence). Trimming cost V 5 bases and J 9 bases, with 14 bases left between them. The CDR3 consists of 14 residues. The CDR3 is CASSVSRSSSPLHF. In nucleotides, the CDR3 is TGTGCCAGCAGCGTCTCGAGGAGTTCTTCACCCCTCCACTTT.